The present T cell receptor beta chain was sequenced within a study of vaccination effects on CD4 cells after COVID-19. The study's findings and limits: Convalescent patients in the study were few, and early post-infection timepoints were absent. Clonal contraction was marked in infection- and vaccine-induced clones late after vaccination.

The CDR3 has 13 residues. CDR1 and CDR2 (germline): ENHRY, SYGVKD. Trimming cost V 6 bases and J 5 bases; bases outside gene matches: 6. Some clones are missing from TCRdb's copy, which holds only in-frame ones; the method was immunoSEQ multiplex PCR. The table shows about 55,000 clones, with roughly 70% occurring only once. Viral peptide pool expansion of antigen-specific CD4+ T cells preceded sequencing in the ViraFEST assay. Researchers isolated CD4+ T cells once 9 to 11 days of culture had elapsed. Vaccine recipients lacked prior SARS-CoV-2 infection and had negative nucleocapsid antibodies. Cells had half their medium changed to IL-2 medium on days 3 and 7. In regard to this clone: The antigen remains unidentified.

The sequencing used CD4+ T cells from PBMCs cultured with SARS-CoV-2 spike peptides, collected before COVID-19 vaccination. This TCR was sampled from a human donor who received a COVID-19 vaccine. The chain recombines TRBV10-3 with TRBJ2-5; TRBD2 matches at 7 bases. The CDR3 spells CAISATSLETQYF. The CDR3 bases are TGTGCCATCAGCGCGACTAGCTTGGAGACCCAGTACTTC.